Listed below are T cell receptor beta chains from one sample, sequenced in a study of cytomegalovirus exposure and HLA in healthy donors. Here immunoSEQ multiplex PCR was the method, and the copy in TCRdb shows in-frame clones only, minus some. The sample contains roughly 130,000 clones, 82% of which appear only once. Sequenced input: PBMCs. The source of these receptors is a male donor in good health and CMV-seropositive. Each CDR3 is given with its conserved first and last residue. A D gene is named only where the DNA matches it firmly. Size is omitted from some rows. Given values are once, few, many or a class for expanded clones.

V gene	clone size	J gene	D gene	CDR3 protein	CDR3 DNA
TRBV27	NA	TRBJ1-6	NA	CASSSLREIGSYNSPLHF	TGTGCCAGCAGTAGTCTCAGGGAAATAGGCTCCTATAATTCACCCCTCCACTTT
TRBV9	few	TRBJ2-2	NA	CASSPPGGSKTGELFF	TGTGCCAGCAGCCCTCCAGGGGGGTCAAAGACCGGGGAGCTGTTTTTT
TRBV27	NA	TRBJ1-1	TRBD1	CASSGQGWGTEAFF	TGTGCCAGCAGTGGACAGGGATGGGGGACTGAAGCTTTCTTT
TRBV5-5	NA	TRBJ2-2	TRBD2	CASSSAGGVAGELFF	TGTGCCAGCAGCTCCGCGGGGGGGGTGGCCGGGGAGCTGTTTTTT
TRBV5-8	few	TRBJ2-5	NA	CASSLRGSETQYF	TGTGCCAGCAGCTTGCGGGGTTCGGAGACCCAGTACTTC
TRBV5-4	NA	TRBJ2-7	TRBD2	CASSPLAGGGSYEQYF	TGTGCCAGCAGCCCCCTAGCGGGAGGCGGGTCCTACGAGCAGTACTTC
TRBV10-2	NA	TRBJ2-7	NA	CASSEHLYEQYF	TGCGCCAGCAGTGAACACCTCTACGAGCAGTACTTC
TRBV18	once	TRBJ2-3	NA	CASSPGLATDTQYF	TGTGCCAGCTCACCAGGGCTAGCGACAGATACGCAGTATTTT
TRBV27	NA	TRBJ2-3	TRBD2	CASRTTLAGTDTQYF	TGTGCCAGCAGGACCACACTAGCGGGCACAGATACGCAGTATTTT
TRBV28	once	TRBJ2-2	NA	CASSKSRAGELFF	TGTGCCAGCTCCAAAAGTAGAGCCGGGGAGCTGTTTTTT
TRBV7-7	NA	TRBJ2-1	TRBD2	CASSLSGSPYNEQFF	TGTGCTAGCAGCTTAAGCGGGAGCCCCTACAATGAGCAGTTCTTC
TRBV27	NA	TRBJ2-7	TRBD1	CASRRQGSSYEQYF	TGTGCCAGCAGGAGACAGGGTAGCTCCTACGAGCAGTACTTC
TRBV7-6	NA	TRBJ2-7	NA	CASSLARKAYEQYF	TGTGCCAGCAGCTTAGCGCGGAAGGCCTACGAGCAGTACTTC
TRBV5-1	NA	TRBJ2-1	TRBD2	CASSSGTSGGFSPNEQFF	TGCGCCAGCAGCTCCGGGACTAGCGGGGGATTTTCCCCTAATGAGCAGTTCTTC
TRBV28	NA	TRBJ2-3	TRBD2	CASSLGTSPTDTQYF	TGTGCCAGCAGTTTGGGGACTAGTCCCACAGATACGCAGTATTTT
TRBV28	NA	TRBJ1-1	TRBD1	CASSLQGAPVGAFF	TGTGCCAGCAGTTTACAGGGGGCGCCGGTTGGAGCTTTCTTT
TRBV5-1	NA	TRBJ2-5	NA	CATNLDSPGRETQYF	TGCGCCACCAACCTAGACTCCCCAGGGAGGGAGACCCAGTACTTC
TRBV5-4	NA	TRBJ2-2	NA	CASSLKGGHGELFF	TGTGCCAGCAGCTTGAAGGGCGGGCACGGGGAGCTGTTTTTT
TRBV28	NA	TRBJ2-6	NA	CASKRDAAANGLTF	TGTGCCAGCAAGCGAGACGCTGCAGCCAACGGCCTGACTTTC
TRBV7-9	NA	TRBJ1-2	TRBD1	CSSRPGQSYGYTF	TGTTCCAGCAGGCCGGGACAGAGCTATGGCTACACCTTC
TRBV28	once	TRBJ1-5	TRBD1	CASSVDRTGRPPQHF	TGTGCCAGCAGTGTAGACCGGACAGGGAGGCCGCCCCAGCATTTT
TRBV20-1	NA	TRBJ2-3	NA	CSAIIDTQYF	TGCAGTGCTATTATAGATACGCAGTATTTT
TRBV11-3	few	TRBJ2-1	NA	CASSSGYNEQFF	TGTGCCAGCAGTAGCGGCTACAATGAGCAGTTCTTC
TRBV28	once	TRBJ2-7	NA	CASTLEISERDEQYF	TGTGCCAGCACTCTTGAGATCAGCGAGCGGGACGAGCAGTACTTC
TRBV6-1	NA	TRBJ1-2	TRBD1	CAARFEQGRNTF	TGCGCCGCACGGTTCGAACAGGGGCGGAACACCTTC
TRBV29-1	NA	TRBJ1-4	TRBD1	CSVRQGWHEKLFF	TGCAGCGTGCGACAGGGGTGGCATGAAAAACTGTTTTTT
TRBV30	NA	TRBJ1-1	NA	CAWSEPGWNTEAFF	TGTGCCTGGAGTGAGCCGGGGTGGAACACTGAAGCTTTCTTT
TRBV7-2	NA	TRBJ2-3	TRBD1	CASSFSTGTGTDTQYF	TGTGCCAGCAGCTTTTCAACCGGGACAGGCACAGATACGCAGTATTTT
TRBV21-1	NA	TRBJ2-3	NA	CASSNEQDATSTDTQYF	TGTGCCAGCAGCAACGAACAGGACGCAACTAGCACAGATACGCAGTATTTT
TRBV6-4	NA	TRBJ1-5	TRBD1	CASIFQIRDRGVYSNQPQHF	TGTGCCAGCATATTCCAAATCCGGGACAGGGGGGTTTATAGCAATCAGCCCCAGCATTTT
TRBV30	NA	TRBJ1-1	NA	CAWSAPSHTEAFF	TGTGCCTGGAGTGCCCCTAGTCACACTGAAGCTTTCTTT
TRBV19	once	TRBJ2-3	TRBD2	CASSRGLAGWGTQYF	TGTGCCAGTAGTAGGGGACTAGCGGGATGGGGTACGCAGTATTTT
TRBV28	once	TRBJ2-1	NA	CASTLGGVRHEQFF	TGTGCCAGCACCCTGGGGGGAGTGAGGCATGAGCAGTTCTTC
TRBV9	NA	TRBJ2-6	TRBD1	CASSARGRGANVLTF	TGTGCCAGCAGCGCCAGGGGGCGTGGGGCCAACGTCCTGACTTTC
TRBV4-2	NA	TRBJ1-1	TRBD1	CASSQDGQEAPLAFF	TGTGCCAGCAGCCAAGACGGACAGGAGGCCCCACTAGCTTTCTTT
TRBV11-3	few	TRBJ2-1	NA	CASSPRESNEQFF	TGTGCCAGCAGCCCCCGGGAGAGCAATGAGCAGTTCTTC
TRBV7-2	NA	TRBJ1-3	NA	CASSLDGWSGNTIYF	TGTGCCAGCAGCTTAGACGGGTGGTCTGGAAACACCATATATTTT
TRBV7-3	NA	TRBJ2-7	TRBD2	CASSLSGSGWQYF	TGTGCCAGCAGCCTTAGCGGGAGTGGCTGGCAGTACTTC
TRBV10-2	NA	TRBJ2-7	TRBD2	CASSVAGSYEQYF	TGCGCCAGCAGTGTAGCGGGATCTTACGAGCAGTACTTC
TRBV14	NA	TRBJ1-2	TRBD1	CASSRTGGNNYGYTF	TGTGCCAGCAGCCGGACAGGGGGAAACAACTATGGCTACACCTTC
TRBV28	NA	TRBJ2-7	NA	CASSLSGVYEQYF	TGTGCCAGCAGTTTATCTGGAGTCTACGAGCAGTACTTC
TRBV6-1	NA	TRBJ1-1	NA	CAGRLGRNTEAFF	TGTGCCGGCCGACTGGGTAGGAACACTGAAGCTTTCTTT
TRBV4-3	NA	TRBJ2-1	TRBD2	CASSQFIRTSGVNEQFF	TGCGCCAGCAGCCAATTCATCAGGACTAGCGGGGTCAATGAGCAGTTCTTC
TRBV7-8	NA	TRBJ2-7	TRBD1	CASSGQGYEQYF	TGTGCCAGCAGCGGACAGGGCTACGAGCAGTACTTC
TRBV18	NA	TRBJ2-1	TRBD2	CASSPFAGGPYNEQFF	TGTGCCAGCTCCCCCTTCGCGGGAGGGCCCTACAATGAGCAGTTCTTC
TRBV5-1	once	TRBJ1-6	TRBD1	CASSDWTGENSPLHF	TGCGCCAGCAGCGATTGGACAGGAGAAAATTCACCCCTCCACTTT
TRBV4-3	once	TRBJ1-6	TRBD1	CASSQRQGARNSPLHF	TGCGCCAGCAGCCAGAGACAGGGGGCTCGGAATTCACCCCTCCACTTT
TRBV29-1	few	TRBJ1-1	NA	CSAYGGQNTEAFF	TGCAGCGCCTACGGGGGGCAGAACACTGAAGCTTTCTTT
TRBV29-1	few	TRBJ2-7	TRBD1	CSVEGGQASYEQYF	TGCAGCGTTGAAGGGGGACAGGCCTCCTACGAGCAGTACTTC
TRBV6-1	NA	TRBJ1-1	TRBD1	CASSDGQVMNTEAFF	TGTGCCAGCAGTGACGGACAGGTGATGAACACTGAAGCTTTCTTT
TRBV6-1	NA	TRBJ1-5	TRBD1	CASTGVGQPQHF	TGTGCCTCCACAGGGGTTGGACAGCCCCAGCATTTT
TRBV7-2	few	TRBJ1-5	TRBD1	CASSLGQGSTQPQHF	TGTGCCAGCAGCTTGGGACAGGGTAGTACTCAGCCCCAGCATTTT
TRBV11-2	NA	TRBJ1-6	NA	CASSFVAPNSPLHF	TGTGCCAGCAGCTTCGTCGCGCCAAATTCACCCCTCCACTTT
TRBV4-3	NA	TRBJ2-3	TRBD2	CASSLGLADISTDTQYF	TGCGCCAGCAGCCTCGGACTAGCGGATATTAGCACAGATACGCAGTATTTT